This T cell receptor (beta chain) was sequenced for a study of T cells in Graves' hyperthyroidism and ophthalmopathy. From 10 ml of fresh peripheral blood, PBMCs were isolated. Regions amplified from RNA transcripts were the TCR beta CDR3 regions. RT-PCR in the first round (using the HTBI primer set) targeted the TCR CDR3. TCRdb independently ran MiXCR on the multiplex PCR reads; one entry per CDR3 protein. The data contain around 280,000 distinct CDR3 sequences, more than 10% of them singletons. Germline V gene sequence: CDR1 WSHSY, CDR2 SAAADI. There are 17 residues in the CDR3. The V gene lost 8 bases and the J gene lost 15 bases, with 35 bases spanning the gap. This clonotype was seen a handful of times.

The chain employs TRBV10-2 and TRBJ2-1; either TRBD1 or TRBD2 may fit D (8 bases each). Sequencing input: blood. This clonotype was obtained from a woman in her twenties or thirties with Graves' hyperthyroidism that later progressed to Graves' ophthalmopathy. The CDR3 sequence is CASWARGRPVAGISLFF. The CDR3 DNA sequence: TGCGCCAGCTGGGCCAGGGGGCGACCTGTAGCGGGAATTAGTCTGTTCTTC.